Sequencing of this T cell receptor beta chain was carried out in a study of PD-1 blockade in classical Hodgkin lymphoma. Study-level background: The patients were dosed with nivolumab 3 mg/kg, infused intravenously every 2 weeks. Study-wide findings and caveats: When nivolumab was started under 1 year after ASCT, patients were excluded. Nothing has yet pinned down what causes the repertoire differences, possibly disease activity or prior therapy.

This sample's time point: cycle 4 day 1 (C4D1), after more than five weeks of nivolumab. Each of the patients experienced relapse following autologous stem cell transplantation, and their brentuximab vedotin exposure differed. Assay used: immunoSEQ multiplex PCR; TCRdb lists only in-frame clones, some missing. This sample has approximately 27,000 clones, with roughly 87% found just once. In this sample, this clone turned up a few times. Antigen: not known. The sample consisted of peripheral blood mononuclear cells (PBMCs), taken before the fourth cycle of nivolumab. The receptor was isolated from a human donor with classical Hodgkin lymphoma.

In DNA form, the CDR3 reads TGTGCCAGTAGTACCCCCCGAAAGGCCAAAAACATTCAGTACTTC. Its translation is CASSTPRKAKNIQYF. The chain recombines TRBV19 with TRBJ2-4; no reliable D call. Germline values: CDR1 LNHDA, CDR2 SQIVND (reference sequence). Trimming removed 4 bases from V and 1 base from J, with 11 bases in between. The CDR3 is 15 amino acids. The full variable domain, its missing parts supplied by reference TRBV19 and TRBJ2-4, is DGGITQSPKYLFRKEGQNVTLSCEQNLNHDAMYWYRQDPGQGLRLIYYSQIVNDFQKGDIAEGYSVSREKKESFPLTVTSAQKNPTAFYLCASSTPRKAKNIQYFGAGTRLSVL.